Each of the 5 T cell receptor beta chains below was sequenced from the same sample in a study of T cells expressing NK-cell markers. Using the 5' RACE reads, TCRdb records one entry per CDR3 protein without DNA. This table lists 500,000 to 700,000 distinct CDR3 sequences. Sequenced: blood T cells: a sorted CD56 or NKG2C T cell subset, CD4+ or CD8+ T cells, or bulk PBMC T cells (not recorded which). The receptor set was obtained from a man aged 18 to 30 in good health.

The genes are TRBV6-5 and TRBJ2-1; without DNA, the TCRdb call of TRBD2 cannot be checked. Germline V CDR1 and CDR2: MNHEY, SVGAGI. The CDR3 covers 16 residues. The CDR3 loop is CASSYSFALAGGEQFF.

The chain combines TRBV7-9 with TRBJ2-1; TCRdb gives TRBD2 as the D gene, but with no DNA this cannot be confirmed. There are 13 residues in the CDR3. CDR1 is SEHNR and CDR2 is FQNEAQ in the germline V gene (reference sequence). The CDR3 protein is CASSWPRRNEQFF.

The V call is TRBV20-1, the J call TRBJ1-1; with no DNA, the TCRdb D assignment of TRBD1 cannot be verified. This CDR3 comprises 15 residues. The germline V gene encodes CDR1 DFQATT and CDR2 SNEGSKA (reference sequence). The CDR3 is CSARRDREVRTEAFF.

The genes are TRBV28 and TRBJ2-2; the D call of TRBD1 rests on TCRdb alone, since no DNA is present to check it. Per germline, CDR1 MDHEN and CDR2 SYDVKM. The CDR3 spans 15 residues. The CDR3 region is CASSFSGAPTGELFF.

CDR3 residues: CASSRNPWDSSYEQYF. V is TRBV7-2 and J is TRBJ2-7; as DNA is missing, the TRBD2 call by TCRdb cannot be tested. The CDR3 extends over 16 amino acids. Per the germline V gene, CDR1 is SGHTA and CDR2 is FQGNSA.